Presented here are 2 T cell receptor beta chains from one specimen sequenced in a study of cytomegalovirus exposure and HLA in healthy donors. PCR employed 60 Vbeta and 13 Jbeta primers. Repertoires were generated with immunoSEQ multiplex PCR, while TCRdb's copy carries only in-frame clones and drops some. The sample has around 230,000 clones; over 75% are singletons. The sequenced sample was PBMCs. These receptors came from a male donor in good health and CMV-seronegative.

CDR3: CASTPGSLGGELFF. CDR3 sequence (DNA): TGTGCCAGTACCCCCGGGTCCCTGGGCGGGGAGCTGTTTTTT. The V gene is TRBV19, the J gene TRBJ2-2; no definite D call. Germline assignment: CDR1 LNHDA and CDR2 SQIVND (reference sequence). V was cut by 7 bases and J by 7 bases, with 16 bases left in between. The CDR3 spans 14 residues.

This clone was seen more than once but under ten times. The chain carries TRBV7-9 and TRBJ2-7, with 7 bases fitting TRBD2. CDR3 size: 15 residues. In germline, CDR1 is SEHNR, CDR2 FQNEAQ (reference sequence). V shed 4 bases, J shed 5 bases, and the junction held 11 bases outside the gene matches. CDR3 residues: CASSSPGEGRNEQYF. The CDR3 DNA reads TGTGCCAGCAGCTCTCCCGGGGAGGGGAGAAACGAGCAGTACTTC.